This T cell receptor beta chain was documented in a study of shared clonotypes between healthy human individuals. Study in general: The study drew on a couple of women and a few men aged 18 to 49 as donors.

This CDR3 contains 16 residues. Researchers divided each subset's genomic DNA evenly across several immunoSEQ plates. Ten immunoSEQ deep assay plates were used to sequence the DNA of unsorted PBMCs. The assay was immunoSEQ multiplex PCR, and TCRdb's table has in-frame clones only and misses some. The sample records 450,000 to 600,000 clones, approximately 85% being singletons. The TCR was taken from a woman in her thirties or forties in good health. Some clones in this sample may be carry-over from other donors' samples. The chain combines TRBV21-1 with TRBJ1-2; the table's D gene call, TRBD1, was not cross checked with the DNA. TRBV21-1 is shown as a pseudogene. The specimen was PBMCs. CDR3 DNA sequence: TGTGCCAGCAGCAAAACCCGACAGGGTAAGGACTATGGCTACACCTTC. This translates into CASSKTRQGKDYGYTF.